This entry is about one T cell receptor (beta chain). The entry originates in a study of CD8 T cells in Susac syndrome. After extraction with the RNeasy kit, roughly 0.5 to 1 ug of the RNA was reverse transcribed using random hexamers. TCRdb ran MiXCR on the immunoSEQ multiplex PCR reads and lists one entry per CDR3 protein. The repertoire holds 40,000 to 55,000 distinct CDR3 sequences, with around 93% as singletons. The sequence was collected from a human donor in good health. The sequenced sample consisted of CD8+ T cells from PBMCs.

CDR3 region: CASSSLREGLNEQFF. DNA for the CDR3: TGTGCCAGCAGCTCCTTAAGGGAGGGCTTGAATGAGCAGTTCTTC. J is TRBJ2-1 and V is TRBV13, with 7 bases identical to TRBD2. With V trimmed by 4 bases and J by 7 bases, 10 bases remained unmatched. Germline V gives CDR1 PRHDT, CDR2 FYEKMQ (reference sequence). This CDR3 region has 15 residues. Based on the CDR3 plus reference TRBV13 and TRBJ2-1, the full variable domain is AAGVIQSPRHLIKEKRETATLKCYPIPRHDTVYWYQQGPGQDPQFLISFYEKMQSDKGSIPDRFSAQQFSDYHSELNMSSLELGDSALYFCASSSLREGLNEQFFGPGTRLTVL.